The T cell receptor (beta chain) described here comes from a study of T cells after yellow fever vaccination. This clonotype was observed many times. The target antigen is unknown. TCRdb redid the calling of the 5' RACE reads with MiXCR, one entry per CDR3 protein. Of roughly 120,000 distinct CDR3 sequences in the sample, about 7.2% were seen once. The CDR3 covers 14 residues. CDR1 is SQVTM and CDR2 is ANQGSEA in the germline V gene. With 4 bases removed from V and 0 bases from J, the gap between germline ends came to 10 bases. Study-wide results and limits: Clonotype sharing between CD4 and CD8 compartments was small. Abundant contaminating clonotypes from the bulk population could appear in FACS-sorted repertoires.

V usage is TRBV29-1 and J usage is TRBJ2-1, with D hard to call. This TCR was sampled from a man aged 18 to 29 who received the YFV17D yellow fever vaccine. Source: CD4+ T cells sorted from PBMCs, taken roughly 46 days after the first yellow fever vaccination. The DNA for the CDR3 is TGCAGCGTTGTCGAGATCGGCTCCTACAATGAGCAGTTCTTC. The encoded protein is CSVVEIGSYNEQFF.